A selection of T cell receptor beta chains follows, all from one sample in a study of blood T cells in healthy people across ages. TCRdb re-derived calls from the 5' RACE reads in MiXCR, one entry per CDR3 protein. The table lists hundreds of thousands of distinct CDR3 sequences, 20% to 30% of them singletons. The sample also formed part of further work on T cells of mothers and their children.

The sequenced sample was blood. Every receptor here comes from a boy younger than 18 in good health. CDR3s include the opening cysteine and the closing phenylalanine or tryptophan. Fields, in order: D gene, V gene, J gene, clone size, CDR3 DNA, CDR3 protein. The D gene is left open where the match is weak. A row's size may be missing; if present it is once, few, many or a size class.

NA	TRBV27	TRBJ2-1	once	TGTGCCAGCACTCATAAAGGGTTACCGAATGAGCAGTTCTTC	CASTHKGLPNEQFF
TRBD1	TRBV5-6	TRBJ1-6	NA	TGTGCCAGCAGCTCCCCAGGGGGCTATTCACCCCTCCACTTT	CASSSPGGYSPLHF
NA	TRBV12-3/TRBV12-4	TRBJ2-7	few	TGTGCCAGCAGACGGGACCGATACTACGAGCAGTACTTC	CASRRDRYYEQYF
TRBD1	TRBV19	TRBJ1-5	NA	TGTGCCAGTAGTGTGGACAGGGTCGGAAGCAATCAGCCCCAGCATTTT	CASSVDRVGSNQPQHF
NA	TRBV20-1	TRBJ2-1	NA	TGCAGTGCTAGAGCACTCACTTACAATGAGCAGTTCTTC	CSARALTYNEQFF
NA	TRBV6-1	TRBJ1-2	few	TGTGCCAGCAGTGGGAGGGCCCGGGGGATTGATGGCTACACCTTC	CASSGRARGIDGYTF
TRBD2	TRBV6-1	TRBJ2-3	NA	TGTGCCAGCAGGACTAGCGGGGGGGCCGGATCAGATACGCAGTATTTT	CASRTSGGAGSDTQYF
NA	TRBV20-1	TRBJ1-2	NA	TGCAGTGCCTACAACTATGGCTACACCTTC	CSAYNYGYTF
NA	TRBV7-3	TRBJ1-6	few	TGTGCCAGCAGCCCCGAAGGGCAAGGAGTAGGTTCACCCCTCCACTTT	CASSPEGQGVGSPLHF
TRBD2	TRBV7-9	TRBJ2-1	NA	TGTGCCAGCAGCTCTTCCCGGACTAGGGATGAGCAGTTCTTC	CASSSSRTRDEQFF
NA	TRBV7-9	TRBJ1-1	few	TGTGCCAGCAGCTTTTCGGGGGTCAGCACTGAAGCTTTCTTT	CASSFSGVSTEAFF
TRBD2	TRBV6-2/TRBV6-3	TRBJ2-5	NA	TGTGCCAGCAGCGACGGGGGGGGCGGAGAGACCCAGTACTTC	CASSDGGGGETQYF
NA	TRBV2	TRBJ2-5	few	TGTGCCAGCAGGGTAGAGCTAGACCACGGCGTGACCCAGTACTTC	CASRVELDHGVTQYF
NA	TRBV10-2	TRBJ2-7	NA	TGCGCCAGCAGTGAGTCAAGGGAAACCTACTACGAGCAGTACTTC	CASSESRETYYEQYF
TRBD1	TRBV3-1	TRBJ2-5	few	TGTGCCAGCAGCCTACGGGACAGGGGGTACCAAGAGACCCAGTACTTC	CASSLRDRGYQETQYF
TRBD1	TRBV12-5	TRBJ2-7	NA	TGTGCTAGTGGTTGGGGGACAAGGGGGCAGAACGAGCAGTACTTC	CASGWGTRGQNEQYF
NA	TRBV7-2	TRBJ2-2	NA	TGTGCCAGCAGCTGGGACAACACCGGGGAGCTGTTTTTT	CASSWDNTGELFF
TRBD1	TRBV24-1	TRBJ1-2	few	TGTGCCATCCCCCCGGGGACAGGGGATGGCTACACCTTC	CAIPPGTGDGYTF
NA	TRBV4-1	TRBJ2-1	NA	TGCGCCAGCAGCCCAGGGGCGGGGCGGAATGAGCAGCTCTTC	CASSPGAGRNEQLF
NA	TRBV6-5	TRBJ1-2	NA	TGTGCCAGCGCGGACATTCCGGAGAATGGCTACACCTTC	CASADIPENGYTF
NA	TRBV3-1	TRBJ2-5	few	TGTGCCAGCAGCCGTGGAAGGGCCGAGGAGACCCAGTACTTC	CASSRGRAEETQYF